The 7 T cell receptor beta chains below all came from one sample that was sequenced in a study of radiotherapy plus CTLA-4 blockade in lung cancer. Method: immunoSEQ multiplex PCR; TCRdb's copy keeps in-frame clones and lacks some. Of 50,000 to 60,000 clones detected, 82% appear once; the ten largest clones hold around 6%. The material was peripheral blood, obtained from a patient treated with radiotherapy plus ipilimumab. These receptors were obtained from a human donor with non-small cell lung cancer whose response to radiotherapy plus ipilimumab could not be evaluated.

The chain recombines TRBV7-8 with TRBJ1-1; 7 nucleotides align to TRBD1. V shed 5 bases and J 8 bases; nucleotides not matched to a gene: 11. This CDR3 is 14 amino acids long. Germline-derived CDR1 and CDR2 are SGHVS and FQNEAQ. The CDR3 DNA reads TGTGCCAGCAGCCCCAGGTGGGCAGGGGGAGAAGCTTTCTTT. Residues: CASSPRWAGGEAFF.

This sequence joins TRBV5-1 and TRBJ2-7; possibly TRBD1 for D (5 bases). This CDR3 is 12 amino acids long. Germline lookup yields CDR1 SGHRS and CDR2 YFSETQ. The V end was cut by 3 bases, the J end by 6 bases, with 10 bases between. The CDR3 loop reads CASSSDMLEQYF. The CDR3 nucleotides are TGCGCCAGCAGCTCGGACATGCTCGAGCAGTACTTC.

In the case of this clone: The same CDR3 is also encoded by other DNA sequences in this sample. The genes are TRBV7-2 and TRBJ1-5, with a tentative D call TRBD1 (5 bases). The ends were cut back, 1 base at V and 4 bases at J, with 8 bases in the middle. This CDR3 spans 14 amino acids. Germline V CDR1 and CDR2: SGHTA, FQGNSA. CDR3 residues: CASSLGQGNQPQHF. CDR3 DNA: TGTGCCAGCAGCTTAGGCCAGGGTAATCAGCCCCAGCATTTT. The entire variable domain, with the rest obtained from reference TRBV7-2 and TRBJ1-5, is as follows: GAGVSQSPSNKVTEKGKDVELRCDPISGHTALYWYRQSLGQGLEFLIYFQGNSAPDKSGLPSDRFSAERTGGSVSTLTIQRTQQEDSAVYLCASSLGQGNQPQHFGDGTRLSIL.

The V call is TRBV12-5, the J call TRBJ1-4; TRBD1 agrees at 7 bases. Trimming took 6 bases from V and 6 from J; bases not matched to a gene: 10. CDR3 length: 15 residues. The germline gives CDR1 LGHNT, CDR2 FRNRAP. The CDR3 region has the DNA TGTGCTAGTGGACGCGCGACAGGGACGGATGAAAAACTGTTTTTT. Protein product: CASGRATGTDEKLFF.

This clone was recorded a few times. This sequence joins TRBV9 and TRBJ2-2, with TRBD1 identical over 8 bases. Unmatched junction bases numbered 8, after V lost 4 bases and J lost 3 bases. Germline CDR1 and CDR2: SGDLS and YYNGEE. The CDR3 consists of 16 residues. The CDR3: CASSPGQGADTGELFF. CDR3 coding DNA: TGTGCCAGCAGCCCCGGGCAGGGGGCGGACACCGGGGAGCTGTTTTTT.

The rearrangement joins TRBV11-3 to TRBJ2-6, with a weak D call TRBD1 (6 bases). The V end was cut by 5 bases, the J end by 2 bases, with 7 bases between. The CDR3 runs 14 residues. Germline CDR1 and CDR2: SGHNT and YENEEA. In nucleotides, the CDR3 is TGTGCCAGCAGCCCAGGGGCTGGGGCCAACGTCCTGACTTTC. Protein sequence: CASSPGAGANVLTF.

The chain has TRBV7-2 and TRBJ2-7, with TRBD1 matching over 7 bases. This CDR3 has 15 residues. The V and J ends lost 2 bases and 0 bases, in that order; junction bases with no gene match: 4. CDR1 and CDR2 from the germline V gene are SGHTA and FQGNSA. CDR3 sequence reads: CASSLSGTASYEQYF. The CDR3 DNA follows: TGTGCCAGCAGCTTATCCGGGACAGCCTCCTACGAGCAGTACTTC.